The text below deals with one T cell receptor (beta chain). Its target is not known. The data were obtained in a study of identical twins. Study-wide results and caveats: Out-of-frame alpha sequences shared by twins showed excess low generation probability.

With V trimmed by 3 bases and J by 6 bases, 7 bases remained unmatched. This CDR3 contains 14 residues. The germline gives CDR1 DFQATT, CDR2 SNEGSKA (reference sequence). TCRdb independently ran MiXCR on the 5' RACE reads; one entry per CDR3 protein. The data contain hundreds of thousands of distinct CDR3 sequences, 21% of them seen just once; the ten biggest clones take up approximately 4.3%. This sample was shared with a second study, whose subject was T cells expressing NK-cell markers. That paper notes: Cells sorted as CD3+CD56+NKG2C+, CD3+CD56+NKG2C- and CD3+CD56-NKG2C+ T cells supplied the TCR beta repertoires. Sequenced donors, eight in total, included seven who were HCMV-seropositive and one who was seronegative.

This sequence joins TRBV20-1 and TRBJ2-1, with TRBD2 identical over 8 bases. The source of this sequence is a woman aged 18-29 years in good health. Sequencing was carried out using PBMCs. CDR3 residues: CSASSGTRTNEQFF. The CDR3 nucleotides are TGCAGTGCTAGCTCCGGGACTAGGACCAATGAGCAGTTCTTC.